The 25 T cell receptor beta chains below come from one sample, sequenced in a study of T cell responses to AZD1222 COVID-19 vaccine. The method was immunoSEQ multiplex PCR; TCRdb's version includes in-frame clones alone and lacks a portion of them. The data hold around 200,000 clones, with 80% to 90% observed a single time. Sequenced here: peripheral blood, sampled on day 0 of AZD1222 vaccination. The receptors derive from an adult in good health.

Comment on this clone: The sample has other DNA sequences that encode this CDR3 too. The chain has TRBV28 and TRBJ2-3; no firm D call. The CDR3 extends over 12 amino acids. Germline lookup yields CDR1 MDHEN and CDR2 SYDVKM. Trimming stripped 2 bases from V and 3 bases from J, with 3 bases between. The CDR3 reads CASSLATDTQYF. CDR3 in DNA: TGTGCCAGCAGTTTAGCGACAGATACGCAGTATTTT.

This clone showed up just a few times. This chain uses TRBV28 with TRBJ1-6; TRBD1 is a possible D gene (5 bases). CDR1 is MDHEN, CDR2 SYDVKM, per germline. The CDR3 is 13 residues long. V was clipped by 3 bases and J by 15 bases, with 15 bases between them. The CDR3 loop reads CASSFSPVGDLHF. As DNA, the CDR3 is TGTGCCAGCAGTTTCTCTCCTGTAGGGGACCTCCACTTT.

The rearrangement uses TRBV30 and TRBJ1-5; D unclear. CDR1 is GTSNPN, CDR2 SVGIG, per germline (reference sequence). This CDR3 region has 15 residues. V was clipped by 2 bases and J by 0 bases, with 11 bases between them. CDR3: CAWSPGPDSNQPQHF. The CDR3 coding sequence is TGTGCCTGGAGTCCAGGACCGGATAGCAATCAGCCCCAGCATTTT.

The CDR3 loop is CASSLTGPGQSEAFF. The CDR3 coding sequence is TGTGCCAGCTCACTTACCGGACCGGGACAGAGTGAAGCTTTCTTT. This chain joins TRBV18 and TRBJ1-1; TRBD1 matches 7 bases. Germline V gives CDR1 KGHSH, CDR2 LQKENI. The junction had 12 bases not matched to a gene; V was cut back by 4 bases and J by 7 bases. The CDR3 consists of 15 residues.

J is TRBJ1-2 and V is TRBV4-3, with a possible D match to TRBD1 (6 bases). V lost 0 bases to trimming and J lost 5 bases, with 16 bases between them. Germline V gives CDR1 LGHNA, CDR2 YSLEER. This CDR3 contains 16 residues. This CDR3 is CASSQDYGGTNYGYTF. CDR3 in DNA: TGCGCCAGCAGCCAAGATTACGGCGGGACAAATTATGGCTACACCTTC.

This clone was counted between two and nine times. The rearrangement links TRBV30 to TRBJ1-4; D ambiguous. V lost 0 bases and J lost 3, with 2 bases in between. The CDR3 runs 12 residues. The V gene's germline CDR1 is GTSNPN and CDR2 SVGIG (reference sequence). In DNA form, the CDR3 reads TGTGCCTGGAGTGTTTCTAATGAAAAACTGTTTTTT. Its protein is CAWSVSNEKLFF.

The chain couples TRBV6-4 to TRBJ1-1; D possibly corresponds to TRBD1 (5 bases). The CDR3 is 13 amino acids. In germline, CDR1 is MRHNA, CDR2 SNTAGT. The V and J ends lost 3 bases and 4 bases respectively, with 9 bases between them. The DNA for the CDR3 is TGTGCCAGCAGTGAAGCTGGGGGCACTGAAGCTTTCTTT. It codes for CASSEAGGTEAFF.

The chain combines TRBV12-3 or TRBV12-4 with TRBJ1-1; D not resolved. Between the trimmed V and J ends, which lost 5 bases and 2 bases, there was a span of 9 bases. The CDR3 extends over 13 amino acids. The CDR3 region has the DNA TGTGCCAGCAGTGACCGTTTAAACACTGAAGCTTTCTTT. Amino acids: CASSDRLNTEAFF.

V gene TRBV18 combines with J gene TRBJ1-1; D is undetermined. Germline V gene data show CDR1 as KGHSH and CDR2 as LQKENI. The CDR3 is 14 amino acids. V was pared by 0 bases and J by 6 bases, with 11 bases between. The CDR3 reads CASSPPELPAEAFF. The CDR3 DNA reads TGTGCCAGCTCACCACCGGAGCTCCCGGCTGAAGCTTTCTTT.

V and J are TRBV19 and TRBJ2-7; D remains unclear. The germline CDR1 and CDR2 sequences are LNHDA and SQIVND (reference sequence). V dropped 9 bases and J dropped 6 bases, with 18 bases sitting between them. This CDR3 contains 13 residues. The CDR3 spells CASGRSLDSEQYF. The DNA for the CDR3 is TGTGCCAGCGGCAGGAGCTTAGACTCCGAGCAGTACTTC.

This sequence joins TRBV19 and TRBJ2-3, with 12 bases that match TRBD2. With 5 bases clipped from V and 8 bases from J, the junction kept 5 bases outside the gene matches. The CDR3 loop spans 14 amino acids. Germline lookup yields CDR1 LNHDA and CDR2 SQIVND (reference sequence). CDR3 sequence (DNA): TGTGCCAGTAGTGTAACACTAGCGGGGGGTACGCAGTATTTT. Translation: CASSVTLAGGTQYF.

The V and J genes are TRBV11-3 and TRBJ2-2, with D possibly called TRBD1 or TRBD2 (6 bases each). V was trimmed by 0 bases and J by 5 bases, leaving 16 bases between them. Per germline, CDR1 SGHNT and CDR2 YENEEA. This CDR3 spans 17 amino acids. CDR3 DNA: TGTGCCAGCAGCTTAGAGCGACGGGGGCGTAATACCGGGGAGCTGTTTTTT. It encodes CASSLERRGRNTGELFF.

The chain recombines TRBV5-1 with TRBJ2-7; D gene uncertain. Germline V gene sequence: CDR1 SGHRS, CDR2 YFSETQ. V was cut by 6 bases and J by 0 bases, with 10 bases left in between. This CDR3 has 13 residues. This CDR3 is CASMPQFSYEQYF. CDR3 sequence (DNA): TGCGCCAGCATGCCCCAGTTCTCCTACGAGCAGTACTTC.

The chain is built from TRBV7-9 and TRBJ1-1; D uncertain. Germline loops: CDR1 SEHNR, CDR2 FQNEAQ (reference sequence). Trimming pared 5 bases from V and 5 bases from J, leaving 18 bases between. This CDR3 region has 15 residues. The CDR3 coding sequence is TGTGCCAGCAGCCGTCAAACCGGGGAATGGACTGAAGCTTTCTTT. Its translation is CASSRQTGEWTEAFF.

The table lists this clone with a few counts. The rearrangement joins TRBV7-6 to TRBJ1-5; TRBD1 might be the D (5 bases). The CDR3 consists of 15 residues. CDR1 is SGHVS, CDR2 FNYEAQ, per germline. V was cut by 5 bases and J by 0 bases, with 11 bases left in between. The CDR3 loop reads CASSPVGGSNQPQHF. CDR3 coding DNA: TGTGCCAGCAGCCCTGTGGGGGGTAGCAATCAGCCCCAGCATTTT. Filled out from reference TRBV7-6 and TRBJ1-5, the complete variable domain reads GAGVSQSPRYKVTKRGQDVALRCDPISGHVSLYWYRQALGQGPEFLTYFNYEAQQDKSGLPNDRFSAERPEGSISTLTIQRTEQRDSAMYRCASSPVGGSNQPQHFGDGTRLSIL.

The V call is TRBV2, the J call TRBJ1-1; possible D gene TRBD1, 6 bases. Trimming took 6 bases from V and 1 from J, leaving 12 bases between them. Per germline, CDR1 SNHLY and CDR2 FYNNEI. The length of the CDR3 is 14 residues. CDR3 nucleotide sequence: TGTGCCAGCAGAGATGGACAGCAGAACACTGAAGCTTTCTTT. As protein: CASRDGQQNTEAFF. Full variable domain (missing parts from reference TRBV2 and TRBJ1-1): EPEVTQTPSHQVTQMGQEVILRCVPISNHLYFYWYRQILGQKVEFLVSFYNNEISEKSEIFDDQFSVERPDGSNFTLKIRSTKLEDSAMYFCASRDGQQNTEAFFGQGTRLTVV.

The chain is built from TRBV10-3 and TRBJ1-1; TRBD1 aligns across 7 bases. CDR3 length: 17 residues. After removal of 3 bases from V and 1 base from J, the junction contained 11 bases not matched to a gene. The germline V gene encodes CDR1 ENHRY and CDR2 SYGVKD. The CDR3 protein is CAISEGITGVGNTEAFF. The CDR3 DNA reads TGTGCCATCAGTGAAGGAATCACAGGGGTCGGGAACACTGAAGCTTTCTTT.

V gene TRBV11-2 combines with J gene TRBJ2-1; D ambiguous. V was pared by 0 bases and J by 0 bases, with 6 bases between. CDR3 length: 15 amino acids. CDR1 is SGHAT and CDR2 is FQNNGV in the germline V gene. The CDR3 DNA reads as TGTGCCAGCAGCTTAGAAGGTAACTCCTACAATGAGCAGTTCTTC. This encodes CASSLEGNSYNEQFF.

The genes are TRBV4-2 and TRBJ1-2, with unresolved D. Trimming pared 4 bases from V and 0 bases from J, leaving 9 bases between. CDR1 and CDR2 from the germline V gene are LGHNA and YNFKEQ. The CDR3 sequence is 14 residues long. The CDR3 loop is CASSPVESNYGYTF. CDR3 DNA sequence: TGTGCCAGCAGCCCCGTCGAATCTAACTATGGCTACACCTTC.

The genes are TRBV11-3 and TRBJ2-1, with 10 bases that match TRBD2. This CDR3 has 15 amino acids. Trimming at V came to 4 bases and at J to 2 bases, leaving 2 bases not matched to a gene. Germline CDR1 and CDR2: SGHNT and YENEEA. This CDR3 reads CASSSLAGAYNEQFF. The CDR3 DNA is TGTGCCAGCAGCTCTCTAGCGGGGGCCTACAATGAGCAGTTCTTC.

This chain joins TRBV9 and TRBJ2-3; D unresolved. Germline V gene lookup returns CDR1 SGDLS and CDR2 YYNGEE. Between the trimmed V and J ends, which lost 4 bases and 2 bases, there was a span of 8 bases. This CDR3 comprises 13 residues. The CDR3 nucleotides read TGTGCCAGCAGCCCCTCTCCCACAGATACGCAGTATTTT. As protein: CASSPSPTDTQYF.

The genes are TRBV4-1 and TRBJ1-3; the match to TRBD1 covers 10 bases. Germline V gene lookup returns CDR1 MGHRA and CDR2 YSYEKL. The CDR3 length is 16 residues. Losses at the gene ends were 1 base for V and 5 bases for J; bases not matched to a gene: 5. CDR3 amino acids: CASSQAGTGVRNTIYF. The CDR3 nucleotides are TGCGCCAGCAGCCAAGCCGGGACAGGGGTTCGAAACACCATATATTTT.

This clone turned up a few times. V and J are TRBV9 and TRBJ2-7; 7 bases fit TRBD2. CDR3 length: 16 amino acids. The V segment lost 4 bases and the J segment 0 bases; nucleotides outside the gene matches: 10. Germline CDR1 reads SGDLS; CDR2 reads YYNGEE. CDR3 bases: TGTGCCAGCAGCCGTTGGGTGGGCGGGAGCTCCTACGAGCAGTACTTC. This encodes CASSRWVGGSSYEQYF.

The chain carries TRBV15 and TRBJ2-3, with 7 bases fitting TRBD2. Trimming took 2 bases from V and 4 from J; bases not matched to a gene: 12. The CDR3 length is 17 residues. Germline V gene data show CDR1 as LNHNV and CDR2 as YYDKDF (reference sequence). CDR3 residues: CATSRPLMGRGADTQYF. The CDR3 DNA follows: TGTGCCACCAGCAGACCTCTTATGGGGAGGGGTGCAGATACGCAGTATTTT.

The J gene is TRBJ1-1, the V gene TRBV5-6; D not certain. CDR3 length: 14 amino acids. CDR1 and CDR2 (germline): SGHDT, YYEEEE. V was cut by 0 bases and J by 0 bases, with 6 bases left in between. Written as DNA, the CDR3 is TGTGCCAGCAGCTTGGCGGGTATGAACACTGAAGCTTTCTTT. Residues: CASSLAGMNTEAFF.